The 24 T cell receptor beta chains in this list originate from one sample, sequenced in a study of blood T cell repertoires in COVID-19. The assay was immunoSEQ multiplex PCR, and TCRdb's table has in-frame clones only and misses some. Seen here are roughly 300,000 clones, 75% to 95% observed once, and the top ten hold roughly 1.1%. Sample: PBMCs or T cells enriched from blood (not recorded which). Every receptor here comes from a woman under 40 who had recovered from COVID-19.

The chain has TRBV6-5 and TRBJ1-3; a possible D gene is TRBD1 (5 bases). This CDR3 comprises 16 residues. Deletions cut 4 bases from V and 3 bases from J, with 16 bases between. Germline CDR1 is MNHEY and CDR2 is SVGAGI. CDR3 DNA sequence: TGTGCCAGCAGTTTTCAACAGGCGCCCCTTGGAAACACCATATATTTT. Translated: CASSFQQAPLGNTIYF.

The genes are TRBV9 and TRBJ2-1, with 12 bases that match TRBD2. In germline, CDR1 is SGDLS, CDR2 YYNGEE. V was clipped by 0 bases and J by 8 bases; unmatched bases: 3. CDR3 length: 15 residues. CDR3 sequence (DNA): TGTGCCAGCAGCGTAGGAGCTAGCGGGAGGGATGAGCAGTTCTTC. Its translation is CASSVGASGRDEQFF.

V gene TRBV6-5 combines with J gene TRBJ2-1; TRBD2 aligns across 9 bases. The V segment lost 6 bases and the J segment 4 bases; nucleotides outside the gene matches: 7. From germline, CDR1 is MNHEY and CDR2 SVGAGI. The CDR3 covers 15 residues. The CDR3 region has the DNA TGTGCCAGCAGGGGTCGGGGACTAGCATACAATGAGCAGTTCTTC. Translating it yields CASRGRGLAYNEQFF.

CDR3 sequence (DNA): TGTGCCAGCAGCTTAGGAGAGTGGGAGACCCAGTACTTC. Protein: CASSLGEWETQYF. V usage is TRBV7-2 and J usage is TRBJ2-5; D is unclear. Trimming removed 1 base at V and 5 bases at J, with 8 bases between. Germline CDR1 reads SGHTA; CDR2 reads FQGNSA. The CDR3 is made up of 13 amino acids.

The chain combines TRBV11-2 with TRBJ2-1; TRBD2 matches 11 bases. The germline CDR1 and CDR2 sequences are SGHAT and FQNNGV. There are 16 residues in the CDR3. The ends lost 1 base at V and 4 bases at J; junction bases unmatched: 3. The CDR3 nucleotides read TGTGCCAGCAGCTTAGTTCGGACTAGCGGGTACAATGAGCAGTTCTTC. This codes for CASSLVRTSGYNEQFF.

This clone was seen once. The rearrangement uses TRBV27 and TRBJ2-4, with D perhaps TRBD2 (6 bases). V lost 3 bases to trimming and J lost 1 base, with 10 bases between them. The CDR3 runs to 15 residues. Germline assignment: CDR1 MNHEY and CDR2 SMNVEV (reference sequence). The CDR3 sequence is CASSFGRDAKNIQYF. For the CDR3, the DNA is TGTGCCAGCAGTTTTGGGCGGGATGCCAAAAACATTCAGTACTTC.

CDR3 region: CSVDQQTGDEQFF. In DNA form, the CDR3 reads TGCAGCGTTGATCAACAGACCGGGGATGAGCAGTTCTTC. The chain employs TRBV29-1 and TRBJ2-1; perhaps TRBD2 as D (5 bases). CDR3 size: 13 residues. V was shortened by 3 bases and J by 8 bases, with 14 bases between the two germline ends. CDR1 and CDR2 from the germline V gene are SQVTM and ANQGSEA.

The V and J genes are TRBV6-1 and TRBJ1-1; unclear D gene. CDR1 and CDR2 (germline): MNHNS, SASEGT. Trimming took off 3 bases at V and 10 bases at J, with 15 bases between the two ends. The CDR3 length is 13 residues. The CDR3 DNA follows: TGTGCCAGCAGTGAGGTGATCTGGGCTGGAGCTTTCTTT. Translating it yields CASSEVIWAGAFF.

This clone appeared a few times. The rearrangement links TRBV6-2 or TRBV6-3 to TRBJ2-1, with D maybe TRBD1 (6 bases). The V gene's germline CDR1 is MNHEY and CDR2 SVGEGT. There are 15 residues in the CDR3. V was trimmed by 4 bases and J by 0 bases, leaving 10 bases between them. The CDR3 DNA reads TGTGCCAGCAGTTCACTAGGGGGCTCCTACAATGAGCAGTTCTTC. It specifies CASSSLGGSYNEQFF.

This sequence joins TRBV11-2 and TRBJ2-7; TRBD2 aligns across 9 bases. The CDR3 loop spans 15 amino acids. Germline loops: CDR1 SGHAT, CDR2 FQNNGV. V was pared by 5 bases and J by 5 bases, with 10 bases of the junction left unmatched. CDR3 protein: CASSRKAGGYNEQYF. In DNA form, the CDR3 reads TGTGCCAGCAGCCGGAAGGCGGGAGGGTACAACGAGCAGTACTTC.

The chain links TRBV28 to TRBJ1-2; D unclear. The CDR3 extends over 12 amino acids. Germline V gene data show CDR1 as MDHEN and CDR2 as SYDVKM. V was cut by 3 bases and J by 4 bases, with 6 bases left in between. Here the CDR3 DNA reads TGTGCCAGCAGTTTGCGGTTCTATGGCTACACCTTC. Translation: CASSLRFYGYTF.

The chain carries TRBV11-2 and TRBJ1-5; 10 nucleotides agree with TRBD1. The CDR3 runs 15 residues. Per germline, CDR1 SGHAT and CDR2 FQNNGV. Trimming cost V 5 bases and J 4 bases; bases outside gene matches: 5. The CDR3 protein is CASSQGQGKNQPQHF. As DNA, the CDR3 is TGTGCCAGCAGCCAGGGACAGGGGAAGAATCAGCCCCAGCATTTT.

This chain links TRBV7-9 with TRBJ2-6, with TRBD1 matching 8 bases. The germline V gene has CDR1 SEHNR and CDR2 FQNEAQ (reference sequence). This CDR3 contains 19 residues. The V segment lost 5 bases and the J segment 0 bases; nucleotides outside the gene matches: 12. CDR3 bases: TGTGCCAGCAGCGCCCTCCGACAGGGGTTACACTCTGGGGCCAACGTCCTGACTTTC. Translated, it gives CASSALRQGLHSGANVLTF.

The V call is TRBV5-1, the J call TRBJ2-7, with D perhaps matching TRBD1 (5 bases). Germline loops: CDR1 SGHRS, CDR2 YFSETQ. The CDR3 contains 12 residues. With 0 bases removed from V and 5 bases from J, the gap between germline ends came to 6 bases. As DNA, the CDR3 is TGCGCCAGCAGCTTGGAGGGGCACGAGCAGTACTTC. As protein: CASSLEGHEQYF.

The rearrangement joins TRBV30 to TRBJ1-1; D not certain. V lost 1 base, J lost 2 bases, and 11 bases lay in between. CDR1 is GTSNPN, CDR2 SVGIG, per germline (reference sequence). This CDR3 contains 14 residues. In nucleotides, the CDR3 is TGTGCCTGGAGTGCGTTACAGAGAAACACTGAAGCTTTCTTT. It encodes CAWSALQRNTEAFF.

The chain recombines TRBV5-6 with TRBJ2-5; TRBD1 matches at 7 bases. This CDR3 has 14 amino acids. Germline V gene sequence: CDR1 SGHDT, CDR2 YYEEEE. Trimming at V came to 0 bases and at J to 5 bases, leaving 4 bases not matched to a gene. The CDR3 spells CASSLGQGGETQYF. The CDR3 DNA follows: TGTGCCAGCAGCTTGGGACAGGGTGGGGAGACCCAGTACTTC.

The V gene is TRBV3-1 (or the pseudogene TRBV3-2), the J gene TRBJ2-7, with 9 positions matching TRBD1. Germline V lookup: CDR1 LGHDT, CDR2 YNNKEL (reference sequence). CDR3 size: 14 residues. V was clipped by 5 bases and J by 3 bases; unmatched bases: 5. CDR3 loop: CASSGQGTVYEQYF. The CDR3 nucleotides are TGTGCCAGCAGCGGACAGGGGACAGTCTACGAGCAGTACTTC.

The chain links TRBV9 to TRBJ2-7; perhaps TRBD2 as D (5 bases). Trimming left V 0 bases short and J 4 bases short, with 14 bases between. Per the germline V gene, CDR1 is SGDLS and CDR2 is YYNGEE. The CDR3 runs to 15 residues. CDR3 in amino acids: CASSVGVGGVYEQYF. The DNA for the CDR3 is TGTGCCAGCAGCGTAGGAGTAGGAGGAGTGTACGAGCAGTACTTC.

The V call is TRBV13, the J call TRBJ2-2, with 13 bases fitting TRBD2. CDR1 and CDR2 (germline): PRHDT, FYEKMQ (reference sequence). With 2 bases clipped from V and 8 bases from J, the junction kept 11 bases outside the gene matches. The CDR3 is 18 amino acids. CDR3 loop: CASSLRGLAGPFQGELFF. DNA of the CDR3: TGTGCCAGCAGCTTACGGGGACTAGCGGGGCCCTTTCAGGGGGAGCTGTTTTTT.

The rearrangement uses TRBV7-6 and TRBJ1-6; no definite D call. In germline, CDR1 is SGHVS, CDR2 FNYEAQ. V was cut by 6 bases and J by 5 bases, with 17 bases left in between. The CDR3 is 16 residues long. CDR3 sequence reads: CASRRHPSIDNSPLHF. CDR3 bases: TGTGCCAGCAGGCGACACCCGTCCATTGATAATTCACCCCTCCACTTT.

The chain combines TRBV4-2 with TRBJ1-4, with 7 positions matching TRBD1. CDR3 length: 14 amino acids. Germline trimming cut 0 bases from V and 8 bases from J; bases unmatched to any gene: 3. Germline V CDR1 and CDR2: LGHNA, YNFKEQ. The CDR3 nucleotides read TGTGCCAGCAGCCAAGACAGGGGGAACGAAAAACTGTTTTTT. It encodes CASSQDRGNEKLFF.

V gene TRBV11-2 combines with J gene TRBJ1-1, with 7 bases lining up with TRBD1. Looked up from germline, CDR1 is SGHAT and CDR2 is FQNNGV. This CDR3 comprises 15 residues. The V and J ends lost 4 bases and 4 bases, in that order; junction bases with no gene match: 9. This chain's CDR3 is CASSYNTGAGTEAFF. CDR3 coding DNA: TGTGCCAGCAGCTATAATACAGGGGCCGGCACTGAAGCTTTCTTT.

On this clone: A read error may account for a junction end that differs from germline. The same CDR3 can be traced to other DNA sequences in this sample. The chain links TRBV11-2 to TRBJ2-7; D unclear. The germline CDR1 and CDR2 sequences are SGHAT and FQNNGV. The CDR3 totals 11 residues. As DNA, the CDR3 is TGTGCCAGCAGCTCCTCCTATGAGCAGTACTTC. It translates to CASSSSYEQYF.

This chain joins TRBV27 and TRBJ1-6, with D perhaps TRBD1 (5 bases). The ends were cut back, 7 bases at V and 9 bases at J, with 16 bases in the middle. Germline CDR1 reads MNHEY; CDR2 reads SMNVEV (reference sequence). The CDR3 spans 14 residues. DNA of the CDR3: TGTGCCAGCACTTTCCTCTCAGGGTTTTCACCCCTCCACTTT. Residues: CASTFLSGFSPLHF.